A single sample gave rise to the 21 T cell receptor beta chains below, sequenced in a study of CD4 T cells in relation to SARS-CoV-2 and coronaviruses listed by TCRdb under 2021. CD4+ T cells from unexposed donors were collected before the COVID-19 pandemic (2011-2018). After about 10 days of culture, CD4+ T cells were isolated with the EasySep CD4+ T cell isolation kit. No antigen is known for these receptors. Libraries were prepared through the immunoSEQ multiplex PCR assay. This is the immuneACCESS table as TCRdb keeps it, with only in-frame sequences that have V and J called. A part of the clones is gone; compared with another copy, unresolved V genes explain less than half, and the rest is unexplained. In this sample the table shows approximately 20,000 clones, 55% to 75% of which occur a single time. The ten largest clonotypes hold around 17% of the sample. The sample taken for sequencing was CD4+ T cells from PBMCs, cultured in vitro. The receptors originated from a human donor in good health.

This clone was observed once. The gene calls are TRBV21-1 and TRBJ2-2; the DNA was not compared with TRBD2, the D call given in the table. TRBV21-1 is designated a pseudogene. The CDR3 loop spans 15 amino acids. The DNA for the CDR3 is TGTGCCAGCAGCAAACTGCGGGTCTGCGGCGGGGAGCTGTTTTTT. Residues: CASSKLRVCGGELFF.

V gene TRBV7-2 combines with J gene TRBJ1-3; TRBD1 matches at 11 bases. The CDR3 contains 16 residues. Germline-derived CDR1 and CDR2 are SGHTA and FQGNSA. V lost 5 bases to trimming and J lost 7 bases; unmatched junction nucleotides: 10. The CDR3, as DNA: TGTGCCAGCAGCGGACGGACAGGGGGCGCGACGAACACCATATATTTT. Encoded protein: CASSGRTGGATNTIYF.

The chain carries TRBV19 and TRBJ1-1; 7 positions match TRBD1. The CDR3 totals 14 residues. V lost 7 bases, J lost 1 base, and 6 bases stayed unmatched. The germline gives CDR1 LNHDA, CDR2 SQIVND (reference sequence). CDR3 DNA sequence: TGTGCCAGTAAACGCCAGGGGGGGAACACTGAAGCTTTCTTT. Encoded protein: CASKRQGGNTEAFF.

The V and J genes are TRBV6-5 and TRBJ2-7, with 12 positions matching TRBD1. The CDR3 is made up of 14 amino acids. Germline CDR1 is MNHEY and CDR2 is SVGAGI. V shed 6 bases, J shed 4 bases, and the junction held 4 bases outside the gene matches. CDR3 coding DNA: TGTGCCAGCAGCCGGGACAGGGGGCGATACGAGCAGTACTTC. As protein: CASSRDRGRYEQYF.

This rearrangement joins TRBV2 to TRBJ2-2, with 11 nucleotides matching TRBD2. Losses at the gene ends were 4 bases for V and 5 bases for J; bases not matched to a gene: 6. This CDR3 is built from 16 residues. Germline CDR1 SNHLY, CDR2 FYNNEI. CDR3 protein: CASSVGSGRATGELFF. DNA for the CDR3: TGTGCCAGCAGTGTTGGTAGCGGGAGGGCGACCGGGGAGCTGTTTTTT.

This clone was found a few times. The rearrangement links TRBV5-4 to TRBJ2-5, with D perhaps TRBD1 or TRBD2 (5 bases each). Germline lookup yields CDR1 SGHNT and CDR2 YYREEE (reference sequence). This CDR3 is built from 13 residues. Trimming pared 0 bases from V and 4 bases from J, leaving 7 bases between. CDR3 sequence (DNA): TGTGCCAGCAGCTTGGCGGGACCAGAGACCCAGTACTTC. Translating it yields CASSLAGPETQYF.

A few counts support this clone. In DNA, the CDR3 is TGTGCCAGCAGCTTGGCAACTAGCGGGACAACGGTGGAGCAGTACTTC. This encodes CASSLATSGTTVEQYF. The chain joins TRBV5-4 to TRBJ2-7; 10 bases fit TRBD2. Per the germline V gene, CDR1 is SGHNT and CDR2 is YYREEE (reference sequence). The CDR3 loop spans 16 amino acids. After removal of 0 bases from V and 7 bases from J, the junction contained 10 bases not matched to a gene.

The chain joins TRBV27 to TRBJ2-1, with D unclear. The CDR3 has 14 amino acids. Trimming removed 2 bases at V and 5 bases at J, with 10 bases between. Germline CDR1 and CDR2: MNHEY and SMNVEV (reference sequence). The CDR3 region has the DNA TGTGCCAGCAGTTTAATGGCGAATAACAATGAGCAGTTCTTC. It is translated as CASSLMANNNEQFF.

The chain employs TRBV4-3 and TRBJ2-1; TRBD2 matches 9 bases. The CDR3 spans 15 residues. Germline CDR1 is LGHNA and CDR2 is YSLEER. V lost 1 base to trimming and J lost 9 bases; unmatched junction nucleotides: 7. The CDR3 nucleotides are TGCGCCAGCAGCCAAGCCCTGGGACTAGCAGGTGAGCAGTTCTTC. Amino acids: CASSQALGLAGEQFF.

This clone was found a few times. J is TRBJ2-3 and V is TRBV25-1, with 7 bases lining up with TRBD2. Per germline, CDR1 MGHDK and CDR2 SYGVNS. The CDR3 has 14 residues. The V segment lost 11 bases and the J segment 4 bases; nucleotides outside the gene matches: 12. The CDR3 coding sequence is TGTGCCCCCCCCGCGGGAGTGGGGGCAGATACGCAGTATTTT. Protein product: CAPPAGVGADTQYF.

The chain carries TRBV11-2 and TRBJ1-3; D not resolved. This CDR3 spans 15 amino acids. The germline gives CDR1 SGHAT, CDR2 FQNNGV. Trimming shortened V by 5 bases and J by 4 bases, and 15 bases separated the two germline ends. CDR3 bases: TGTGCCAGCAGCCTCGCGGGCCCTGAGGGAAACACCATATATTTT. This gives the protein CASSLAGPEGNTIYF.

The rearrangement joins TRBV9 to TRBJ2-5; maybe TRBD1 (6 bases). The germline gives CDR1 SGDLS, CDR2 YYNGEE. Trimming shortened V by 0 bases and J by 5 bases, and 20 bases separated the two germline ends. This CDR3 spans 17 amino acids. CDR3 bases: TGTGCCAGCAGCGTAGAGCCCACGACAGGAAAAGGGGAGACCCAGTACTTC. This translates into CASSVEPTTGKGETQYF.

V usage is TRBV7-2 and J usage is TRBJ2-7; no definite D call. The CDR3 spans 13 residues. Trimming removed 4 bases from V and 4 bases from J, with 11 bases in between. Germline V gene data show CDR1 as SGHTA and CDR2 as FQGNSA. CDR3: CASSYPWLYEQYF. CDR3 bases: TGTGCCAGCAGCTACCCGTGGCTTTACGAGCAGTACTTC.

The rearrangement links TRBV5-5 to TRBJ1-3; D uncertain. The CDR3 is made up of 14 amino acids. The V gene lost 2 bases and the J gene lost 0 bases, with 6 bases spanning the gap. Germline V CDR1 and CDR2: SGHKS, YYEKEE (reference sequence). The CDR3 nucleotides read TGTGCCAGCAGCTTTGCCGACTCTGGAAACACCATATATTTT. It specifies CASSFADSGNTIYF.

This clone was picked up a small number of times. The CDR3 loop reads CASSLYLEEAFF. The CDR3 nucleotides are TGTGCCAGCAGCTTATATCTGGAGGAAGCTTTCTTT. The chain couples TRBV7-8 to TRBJ1-1; D is unclear. This CDR3 contains 12 residues. The germline V gene has CDR1 SGHVS and CDR2 FQNEAQ. V was shortened by 2 bases and J by 8 bases, with 9 bases between the two germline ends.

The chain employs TRBV4-3 and TRBJ2-7, with D perhaps given as TRBD1 or TRBD2 (5 bases each). V shed 2 bases and J shed 3 bases, with 20 bases lying between them. The CDR3 contains 17 residues. CDR1 is LGHNA and CDR2 is YSLEER in the germline V gene. As DNA, the CDR3 is TGCGCCAGCAGCCAAATCCGGAGGACAAGGATCATCTACGAGCAGTACTTC. The encoded protein is CASSQIRRTRIIYEQYF.

The rearrangement uses TRBV5-4 and TRBJ2-5; D not certain. The germline gives CDR1 SGHNT, CDR2 YYREEE (reference sequence). V was cut by 1 base and J by 4 bases, with 14 bases left in between. This CDR3 region has 15 residues. The CDR3 coding sequence is TGTGCCAGCAGCTTGTACGTCAGCCGGATAGAGACCCAGTACTTC. Translated: CASSLYVSRIETQYF. The full variable domain, its missing parts supplied by reference TRBV5-4 and TRBJ2-5, is ETGVTQSPTHLIKTRGQQVTLRCSSQSGHNTVSWYQQALGQGPQFIFQYYREEENGRGNFPPRFSGLQFPNYSSELNVNALELDDSALYLCASSLYVSRIETQYFGPGTRLLVL.

The chain joins TRBV5-4 to TRBJ1-3, with D unresolved. Germline CDR1 and CDR2: SGHNT and YYREEE (reference sequence). This CDR3 is 15 amino acids long. Trimming cost V 3 bases and J 0 bases, with 10 bases left between them. Written as DNA, the CDR3 is TGTGCCAGCAGCTCGGGTTCCCTCTCTGGAAACACCATATATTTT. It codes for CASSSGSLSGNTIYF. The variable domain in full, completed from reference TRBV5-4 and TRBJ1-3, reads ETGVTQSPTHLIKTRGQQVTLRCSSQSGHNTVSWYQQALGQGPQFIFQYYREEENGRGNFPPRFSGLQFPNYSSELNVNALELDDSALYLCASSSGSLSGNTIYFGEGSWLTVV.

The V call is TRBV6-5, the J call TRBJ2-3; D gene uncertain. The V gene lost 0 bases and the J gene lost 4 bases, with 11 bases spanning the gap. Looked up from germline, CDR1 is MNHEY and CDR2 is SVGAGI. The CDR3 runs to 15 residues. CDR3 DNA sequence: TGTGCCAGCAGTTACTCCCCCCGTGACTCAGATACGCAGTATTTT. Protein product: CASSYSPRDSDTQYF.

This chain connects TRBV5-1 to TRBJ1-1; maybe TRBD1 (6 bases). The CDR3 covers 18 residues. Looked up from germline, CDR1 is SGHRS and CDR2 is YFSETQ. Trimming took 4 bases from V and 5 from J, leaving 27 bases between them. The chain's CDR3 is CASSEGYRRGGGQTEAFF. The CDR3 DNA reads TGCGCCAGCAGCGAGGGGTACAGGCGTGGGGGGGGCCAAACTGAAGCTTTCTTT.

This chain links TRBV4-1 with TRBJ1-4; 8 bases agree with TRBD1. The germline gives CDR1 MGHRA, CDR2 YSYEKL. The J segment lost 4 bases and the V segment lost 4 bases, leaving 8 bases of the junction unmatched. This CDR3 has 16 amino acids. The CDR3 is CASSRQDRAINEKLFF. The CDR3 DNA sequence: TGCGCCAGCAGCCGCCAGGACAGGGCTATTAATGAAAAACTGTTTTTT.